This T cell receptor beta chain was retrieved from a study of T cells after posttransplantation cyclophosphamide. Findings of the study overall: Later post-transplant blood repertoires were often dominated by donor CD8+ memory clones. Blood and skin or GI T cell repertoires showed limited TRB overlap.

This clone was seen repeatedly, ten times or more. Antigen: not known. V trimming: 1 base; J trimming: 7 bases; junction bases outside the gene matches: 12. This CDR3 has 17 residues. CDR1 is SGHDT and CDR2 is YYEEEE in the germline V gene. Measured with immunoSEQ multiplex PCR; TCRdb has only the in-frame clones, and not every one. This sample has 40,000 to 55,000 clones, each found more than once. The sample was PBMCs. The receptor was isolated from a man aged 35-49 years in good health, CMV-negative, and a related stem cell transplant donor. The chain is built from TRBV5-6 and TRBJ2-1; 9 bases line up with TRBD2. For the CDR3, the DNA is TGTGCCAGCAGCTTGATCGTCAGGCGGGAGGGCCATAATGAGCAGTTCTTC. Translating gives CASSLIVRREGHNEQFF.